This T cell receptor beta chain derives from a study of blood T cell repertoires in COVID-19. Study as a whole: Researchers got acute and convalescent COVID-19 samples from the United States, Italy and Spain. Nucleic acid was either cDNA or gDNA, and it came from T cells, B-cell-depleted T cells, or PBMCs.

In the original analysis: For nucleated cells, counts were estimated from reference gene primer amplification. Here immunoSEQ multiplex PCR was the method, and the copy in TCRdb shows in-frame clones only, minus some. V and J calls and clone size are as listed in that table; D and trimming were resolved from the DNA. The sample consists of around 100,000 clones, approximately 89% of them appearing once. V lost 3 bases and J lost 0; bases outside the gene matches: 5. The CDR3 is 16 residues long. Germline V gene sequence: CDR1 LGHNT, CDR2 FRNRAP. The chain couples TRBV12-5 to TRBJ2-1; 7 bases line up with TRBD1. Sample: peripheral blood. The receptor was derived from a man aged 45-65 years with active COVID-19. The CDR3 reads CASGLSNRGSYNEQFF. CDR3 nucleotides: TGTGCTAGTGGTTTATCAAACAGGGGCTCCTACAATGAGCAGTTCTTC.